This TCR beta chain was recovered during a study of blood T cells in healthy people across ages. Points from the study as a whole: With unsorted PBMCs, a conclusive comparison of naive versus antigen-experienced cells was not possible.

This CDR3 contains 13 residues. Germline loops: CDR1 DFQATT, CDR2 SNEGSKA (reference sequence). The V gene lost 5 bases and the J gene lost 3 bases, with 14 bases spanning the gap. The use of a sample-barcoded 5' primer and a J-beta primer mix characterized a second PCR of roughly 6 to 11 cycles. TCRdb fed the 5' RACE reads into MiXCR, producing one record per CDR3 protein. The sample lists roughly 1.4 million distinct CDR3 sequences; 59% were seen once. Worth noting for this clonotype: Its antigen is undetermined.

V is TRBV20-1 and J is TRBJ2-7; perhaps TRBD1 as D (6 bases). Input material: blood. This TCR came from a man younger than 30 in good health. The CDR3 protein is CSAARDIDYEQYF. The CDR3 region has the DNA TGCAGTGCTGCCCGGGACATAGACTACGAGCAGTACTTC.